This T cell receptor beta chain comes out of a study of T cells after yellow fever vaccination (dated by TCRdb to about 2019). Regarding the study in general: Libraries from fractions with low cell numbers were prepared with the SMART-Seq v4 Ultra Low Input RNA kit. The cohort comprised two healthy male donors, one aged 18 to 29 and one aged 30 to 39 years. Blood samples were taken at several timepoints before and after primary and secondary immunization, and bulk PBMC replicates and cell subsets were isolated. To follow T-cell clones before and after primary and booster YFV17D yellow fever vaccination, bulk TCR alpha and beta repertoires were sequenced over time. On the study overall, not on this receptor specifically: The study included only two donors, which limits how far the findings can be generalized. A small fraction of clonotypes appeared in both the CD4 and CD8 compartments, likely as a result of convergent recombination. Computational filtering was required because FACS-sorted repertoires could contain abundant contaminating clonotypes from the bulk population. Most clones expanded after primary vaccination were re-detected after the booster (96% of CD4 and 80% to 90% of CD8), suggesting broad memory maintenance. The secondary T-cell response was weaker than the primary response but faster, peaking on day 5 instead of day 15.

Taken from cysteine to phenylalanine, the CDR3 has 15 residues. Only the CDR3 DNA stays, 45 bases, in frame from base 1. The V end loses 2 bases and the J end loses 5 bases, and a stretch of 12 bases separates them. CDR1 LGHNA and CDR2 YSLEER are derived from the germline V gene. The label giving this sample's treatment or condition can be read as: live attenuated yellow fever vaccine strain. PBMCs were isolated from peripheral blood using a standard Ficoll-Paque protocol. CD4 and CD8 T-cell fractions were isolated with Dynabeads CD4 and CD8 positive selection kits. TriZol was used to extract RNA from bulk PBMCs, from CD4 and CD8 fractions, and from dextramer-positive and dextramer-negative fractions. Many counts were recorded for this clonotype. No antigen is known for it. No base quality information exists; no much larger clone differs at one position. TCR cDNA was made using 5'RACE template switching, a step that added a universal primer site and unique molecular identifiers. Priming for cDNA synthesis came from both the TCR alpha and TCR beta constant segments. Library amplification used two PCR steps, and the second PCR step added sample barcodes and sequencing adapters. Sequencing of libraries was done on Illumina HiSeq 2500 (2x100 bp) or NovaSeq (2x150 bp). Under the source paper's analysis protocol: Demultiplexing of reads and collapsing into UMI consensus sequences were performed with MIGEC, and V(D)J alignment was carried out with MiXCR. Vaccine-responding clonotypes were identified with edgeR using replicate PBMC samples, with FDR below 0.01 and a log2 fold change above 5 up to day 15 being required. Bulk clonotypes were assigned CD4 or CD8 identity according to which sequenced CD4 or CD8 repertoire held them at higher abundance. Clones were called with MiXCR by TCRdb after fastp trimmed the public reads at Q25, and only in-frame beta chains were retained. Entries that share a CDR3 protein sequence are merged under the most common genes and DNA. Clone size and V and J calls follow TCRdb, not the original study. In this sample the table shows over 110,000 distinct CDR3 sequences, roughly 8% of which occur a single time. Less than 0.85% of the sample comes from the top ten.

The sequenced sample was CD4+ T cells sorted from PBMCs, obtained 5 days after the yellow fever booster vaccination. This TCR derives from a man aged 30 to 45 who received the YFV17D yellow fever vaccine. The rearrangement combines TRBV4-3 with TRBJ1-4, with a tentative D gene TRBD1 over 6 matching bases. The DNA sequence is TGCGCCAGCAGCCAAACCGGGACAAGAAATGAAAAACTGTTTTTT. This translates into CASSQTGTRNEKLFF.